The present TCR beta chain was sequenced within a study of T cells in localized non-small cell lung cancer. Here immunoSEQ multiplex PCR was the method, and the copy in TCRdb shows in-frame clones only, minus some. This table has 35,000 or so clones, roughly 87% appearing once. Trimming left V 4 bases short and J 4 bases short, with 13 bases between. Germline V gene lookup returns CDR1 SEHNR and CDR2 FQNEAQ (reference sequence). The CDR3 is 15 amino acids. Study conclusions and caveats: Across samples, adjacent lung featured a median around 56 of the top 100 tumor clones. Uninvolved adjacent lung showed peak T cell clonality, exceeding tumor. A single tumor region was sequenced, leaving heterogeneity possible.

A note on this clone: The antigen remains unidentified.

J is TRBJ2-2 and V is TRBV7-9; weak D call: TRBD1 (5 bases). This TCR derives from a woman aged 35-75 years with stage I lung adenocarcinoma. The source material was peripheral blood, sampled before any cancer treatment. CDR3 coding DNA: TGTGCCAGCAGCTCGTATAGGGGATCCACCGGGGAGCTGTTTTTT. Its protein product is CASSSYRGSTGELFF.